The text below deals with one T cell receptor (beta chain). V trimming: 3 bases; J trimming: 6 bases; junction bases outside the gene matches: 8. Looked up from germline, CDR1 is SGDLS and CDR2 is YYNGEE. The CDR3 contains 15 residues. The data belong to a study of blood T cells in healthy people across ages. A second about 7 to 11 cycle PCR used barcoded and J-beta primers. One entry per CDR3 protein results from TCRdb running MiXCR on the 5' RACE reads. The sample lists 1 million to 1.2 million distinct CDR3 sequences, approximately 38% seen once, with around 13% in the top ten. The sample comprised blood. The rearrangement joins TRBV9 to TRBJ2-2, with TRBD1 identical over 7 bases. The clonotype originates from a young man in good health. The CDR3 nucleotides are TGTGCCAGCAGCGGGGAGACAGGGTTCCCCGGGGAGCTGTTTTTT. Translation gives CASSGETGFPGELFF.